This is a list of T cell receptor beta chains from one sample in a study of response to subunit inactivated influenza vaccine. From the RT-PCR reads, TCRdb called clonotypes with MiXCR, one entry per CDR3 protein. The sample includes about 170,000 distinct CDR3 sequences, about 12% seen only once; the top ten take about 29%. These data also formed part of another study, on T cells expressing NK-cell markers.

The sample here was CD8+ T cells sorted from PBMCs, taken 11 to 12 days after vaccination. These receptors originate from a man aged 45-65 years who received an inactivated influenza vaccine. Both conserved end residues are part of each CDR3. The D gene is left open where the match is weak. Size is omitted from some rows. Given values are once, few, many or a class for expanded clones.

TRBJ2-1	NA	NA	TRBV2	TGTGCCAGCGGGAGGAGCTCCTACAATGAGCAGTTCTTC	CASGRSSYNEQFF
TRBJ2-2	NA	NA	TRBV10-2	TGCGCCAGCTCAGTCTCTGGGATTGGTCCCGGGGAGCTGTTTTTT	CASSVSGIGPGELFF
TRBJ2-2	NA	NA	TRBV2	TGTGCCAGCAAGCCAAGCACCGGGGAGCTGTTTTTT	CASKPSTGELFF
TRBJ2-3	NA	TRBD1	TRBV11-1	TGTGCCAGCAGCTTAGCGGACAGGGGGTTCACAGATACGCAGTATTTT	CASSLADRGFTDTQYF
TRBJ2-7	few	TRBD2	TRBV4-2	TGTGCCAGCAGCCAAGATCCGATAGAGACTAGCGTCTCCTACGAGCAGTACTTC	CASSQDPIETSVSYEQYF
TRBJ2-2	NA	NA	TRBV9	TGTGCCAGCAGCGCAGTGAACACCGGGAAGCTGTTTTTT	CASSAVNTGKLFF
TRBJ2-1	NA	TRBD2	TRBV5-1	TGCGCCAGCAGCGCGAGCGGGGGGTTGTCCTACAATGAGCAGTTCTTC	CASSASGGLSYNEQFF
TRBJ2-1	many	TRBD2	TRBV24-1	TGTGCCACCAGTGGTATCGGGGGGAGCTCCTACAATGAGCAGTTCTTC	CATSGIGGSSYNEQFF
TRBJ2-7	NA	NA	TRBV25-1	TGTGCCAGCGCGAGCTACGAGCAGTACTTC	CASASYEQYF
TRBJ2-5	NA	NA	TRBV7-6	TGTGCCAGCAGCTCCAGGGTTTATGGGTCCGCGACCCAGTACTTC	CASSSRVYGSATQYF
TRBJ1-5	NA	NA	TRBV4-2	TGTGCCAGCAGCCAAGATAGGACGGACGGTCAGCCCCAGCATTTT	CASSQDRTDGQPQHF
TRBJ2-1	few	TRBD2	TRBV2	TGTGCCAGCAGTGAATTCCTAGCGGGGGGCTATGAGCAGTTCTTC	CASSEFLAGGYEQFF
TRBJ2-7	few	TRBD1	TRBV7-9	TGTGCCAGCAGCTGGGGGACAGCCTACGAGCAGTACTTC	CASSWGTAYEQYF
TRBJ2-7	few	TRBD1	TRBV4-3	TGCGCCAGCAGCCAAGGATTCAGGGGGAAGTACGAGCAGTACTTC	CASSQGFRGKYEQYF
TRBJ1-2	NA	TRBD1	TRBV12-3/TRBV12-4	TGTGCCAGCAGTTTCGGTGGGACAGGAATCTATGGCTACACCTTC	CASSFGGTGIYGYTF
TRBJ2-3	NA	NA	TRBV29-1	TGCAGCGTAGGCGCCGGGAGCCTACTAAGCACAGATACGCAGTATTTT	CSVGAGSLLSTDTQYF
TRBJ1-1	NA	NA	TRBV4-1	TGCGCCAGCAGCCACGGACGGGAGAACACTGAAGCTTTCTTT	CASSHGRENTEAFF
TRBJ2-5	few	NA	TRBV6-5	TGTGCCAGCAGTTACTCGAGGACAGCCCAAGAGACCCAGTACTTC	CASSYSRTAQETQYF
TRBJ2-3	few	TRBD2	TRBV7-2	TGTGCCAGCAGCTCTAGCGGGGGTAGCGCAGATACGCAGTATTTT	CASSSSGGSADTQYF
TRBJ2-7	NA	TRBD2	TRBV7-9	TGTGCCAGCGGTTTTTACCTTTCCGGACTAGCGGAAGAGCAGTACTTC	CASGFYLSGLAEEQYF
TRBJ2-7	few	TRBD2	TRBV20-1	TGCAGTGCTAGGTCGGGGACTATGTACGAGCAGTACTTC	CSARSGTMYEQYF
TRBJ2-2	few	NA	TRBV12-3/TRBV12-4	TGTGCCAGCAGTCGAGGGTTTAACACCGGGGAGCTGTTTTTT	CASSRGFNTGELFF
TRBJ2-7	NA	TRBD2	TRBV6-2/TRBV6-3	TGTGCCAGCTACGGGACTGGCGGGAGGTTCTCCTACGAGCAGTACTTC	CASYGTGGRFSYEQYF
TRBJ2-5	NA	TRBD1	TRBV10-3	TGTGCCATCAGCGAAGGGACAGAGAATGGGGAGACCCAGTACTTC	CAISEGTENGETQYF
TRBJ2-5	few	TRBD2	TRBV24-1	TGTGCCACCAGTGATTTTGGGACTAGCGGCCAAGAGACCCAGTACTTC	CATSDFGTSGQETQYF
TRBJ2-5	NA	NA	TRBV7-9	TGTGCCAGCAGCTTAGGGATTTTTGGCGAAGAGACCCAGTACTTC	CASSLGIFGEETQYF
TRBJ2-2	NA	NA	TRBV6-2/TRBV6-3	TGTGCCAGCAGTTACAACCTGCGCCCCGGGGAGCTGTTTTTT	CASSYNLRPGELFF
TRBJ2-7	few	NA	TRBV7-9	TGTGCCAGCAGCCCAAGCAGGGTCAACGAGCAGTACTTC	CASSPSRVNEQYF
TRBJ2-3	many	TRBD1	TRBV12-3/TRBV12-4	TGTGCCAGCAGTCCTCGTATCCAGGGGGCGCCGGATACGCAGTATTTT	CASSPRIQGAPDTQYF
TRBJ1-4	few	NA	TRBV4-1	TGCGCCAGCAGCACATACCGCAGGGGAAATGAAAAACTGTTTTTT	CASSTYRRGNEKLFF
TRBJ2-2	few	NA	TRBV7-2	TGTGCCAGCAGCTTATGGACCGGGGAGCTGTTTTTT	CASSLWTGELFF
TRBJ2-1	few	NA	TRBV6-5	TGTGCCAGCAGTTACTTCAATGGTGATGAGCAGTTCTTC	CASSYFNGDEQFF
TRBJ1-1	NA	NA	TRBV3-1	TGTGCCAGCAGCCAAGCCCGGGAAATCCTTGGGGGTGAAGCTTTCTTT	CASSQAREILGGEAFF
TRBJ1-1	NA	NA	TRBV6-5	TGTGCCAGCAAGAGAGGAGGCACTGAAGCTTTCTTT	CASKRGGTEAFF
TRBJ2-3	NA	NA	TRBV15	TGTGCCACCAGCAGAGTCGGGGGTAGCCGCACAGATACGCAGTATTTT	CATSRVGGSRTDTQYF
TRBJ2-1	NA	NA	TRBV4-2	TGTGCCAGCAGCCAAGATTCGCAGGGCTACAATGAGCAGTTCTTC	CASSQDSQGYNEQFF
TRBJ1-1	once	NA	TRBV7-8	TGTGCCAGCAGCCTATCAGGACTCACGGATACTGGAGCTTTCTTT	CASSLSGLTDTGAFF
TRBJ2-1	few	TRBD1	TRBV6-2/TRBV6-3	TGTGCCAGCAGTTACCGTGCCGGGACAGGGGTTAATGAGCAGTTCTTC	CASSYRAGTGVNEQFF
TRBJ2-1	many	NA	TRBV12-3/TRBV12-4	TGTGCCAGCAGTCCAACCAGGGGGGGGACCCCGCAGTTCTTC	CASSPTRGGTPQFF
TRBJ2-4	NA	TRBD1	TRBV12-3/TRBV12-4	TGTGCCAGCAGTTTAAGTGGCAGGGGGTCATCCATTCAGTACTTC	CASSLSGRGSSIQYF
TRBJ2-1	few	NA	TRBV20-1	TGCAGTGCTAGAGAAGCTGCGGATCATGAGCAGTTCTTC	CSAREAADHEQFF
TRBJ2-3	few	NA	TRBV12-3/TRBV12-4	TGTGCCAGCAGCACCTTTTGGACTACGGTTTGGGATACGCAGTATTTT	CASSTFWTTVWDTQYF
TRBJ2-7	few	TRBD1	TRBV7-6	TGTGCCAGCAGCTTAGGGACAGGGGCCGGAGACGAGCAGTACTTC	CASSLGTGAGDEQYF